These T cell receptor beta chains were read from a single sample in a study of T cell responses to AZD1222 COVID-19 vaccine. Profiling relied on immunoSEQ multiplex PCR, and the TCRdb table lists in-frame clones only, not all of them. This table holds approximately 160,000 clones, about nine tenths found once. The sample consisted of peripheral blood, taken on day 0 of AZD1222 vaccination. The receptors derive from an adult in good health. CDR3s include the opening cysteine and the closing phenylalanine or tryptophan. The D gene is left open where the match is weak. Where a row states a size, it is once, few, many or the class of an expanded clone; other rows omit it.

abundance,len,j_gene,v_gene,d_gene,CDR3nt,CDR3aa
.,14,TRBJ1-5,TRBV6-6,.,TGTGCCAGCAGCCTCCGGGCCCAGGGACAGCCCCAGCATTTT,CASSLRAQGQPQHF
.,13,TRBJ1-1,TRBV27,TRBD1,TGTGCCAGCAGTTTTGGGACAGGGCGTTTGGCTTTCTTT,CASSFGTGRLAFF
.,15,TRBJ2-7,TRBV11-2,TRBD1,TGTGCCAGCAGCTCAGAGGGGGCGGTAATGTACGAGCAGTACTTC,CASSSEGAVMYEQYF
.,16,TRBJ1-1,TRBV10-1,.,TGCGCCAGCAGTGACTCAGGTTCCCAATGGGACACTGAAGCTTTCTTT,CASSDSGSQWDTEAFF
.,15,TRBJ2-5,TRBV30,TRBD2,TGTGCCTGGAGTGTAGCTAGCGGGGGGCAAGAGACCCAGTACTTC,CAWSVASGGQETQYF
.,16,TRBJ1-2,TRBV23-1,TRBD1,TGCGCCAGCAGCCGCACTACAGGGGGGCACCTCTATGGCTACACCTTC,CASSRTTGGHLYGYTF
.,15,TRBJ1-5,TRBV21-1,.,TGTGCCAGCATCCCCTGGAGGGGCGACAATCAGCCCCAGCATTTT,CASIPWRGDNQPQHF
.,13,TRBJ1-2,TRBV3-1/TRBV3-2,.,TGTGCCAGCAGTCCGGGAGGGGGGTACGGCTACACCTTC,CASSPGGGYGYTF
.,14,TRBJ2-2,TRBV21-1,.,TGTGCCAGCAGCTCAAGGACAGGGACCCGGGAGCTGTTTTTT,CASSSRTGTRELFF
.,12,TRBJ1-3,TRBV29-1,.,TGCAGCGTTGGAGCCTCTGGAAACACCATATATTTT,CSVGASGNTIYF
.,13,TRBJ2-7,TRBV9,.,TGTGCCAGCAGCGTAAGTACCGGGCGCGAGCAGTACTTC,CASSVSTGREQYF
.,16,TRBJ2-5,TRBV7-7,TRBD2,TGTGCTAGCAGCCCGGCGGGGCGGGGGTCCCTAGAGACCCAGTACTTC,CASSPAGRGSLETQYF
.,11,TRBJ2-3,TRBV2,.,TGTGCCAGCGGATCAGGGGCCGGCAAGTATTTT,CASGSGAGKYF
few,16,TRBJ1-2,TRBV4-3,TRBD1,TGCGCCAGCAGCCAACATTTCGAAGGGACAGGCTATGGCTACACCTTC,CASSQHFEGTGYGYTF
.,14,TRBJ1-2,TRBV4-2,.,TGTGCCAGCAGCAAGAGGCCAGACGCCTTTGGCTACACCTTC,CASSKRPDAFGYTF
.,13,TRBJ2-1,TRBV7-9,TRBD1,TGTGCCAGCAGCCCCCCGGGCTGGGACAGTGGTTTCTTC,CASSPPGWDSGFF
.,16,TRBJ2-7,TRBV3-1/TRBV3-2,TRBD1,TGTGCCAGCAGCCAAAGAGAGGGACAGCTGAGCTACGAGCAGTACTTC,CASSQREGQLSYEQYF
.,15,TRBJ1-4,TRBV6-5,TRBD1,TGTGCCAGCAGTCTTGGCGGGACAGGGAATGAAAAACTGTTTTTT,CASSLGGTGNEKLFF
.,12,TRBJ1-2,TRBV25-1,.,TGTGCCAGCAGTGAATCCGGCACTGGCTACACCTTC,CASSESGTGYTF
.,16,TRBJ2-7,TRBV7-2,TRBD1,TGTGCCAGCAGCTCACCGACGGACAGGGTCTCCTACGAGCAGTACTTC,CASSSPTDRVSYEQYF
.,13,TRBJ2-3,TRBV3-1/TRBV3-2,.,TGTGCCAGCAGCCCGGGCAGCACAGATACGCAGTATTTT,CASSPGSTDTQYF
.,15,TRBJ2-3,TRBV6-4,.,TGTGCCAGCAGTGAAGGAGGCCTAAGCACAGATACGCAGTATTTT,CASSEGGLSTDTQYF
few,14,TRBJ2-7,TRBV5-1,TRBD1,TGCGCCAGCAGCTCGGGACAGGGGTTCGACGAGCAGTACTTC,CASSSGQGFDEQYF
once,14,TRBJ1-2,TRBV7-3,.,TGTGCCAGCAGCTTAACTGGACCACCGGATGGCTACACCTTC,CASSLTGPPDGYTF
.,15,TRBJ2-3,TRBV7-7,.,TGTGCTAGCAGCTTAGGGTGGCAGAGCACAGATACGCAGTATTTT,CASSLGWQSTDTQYF
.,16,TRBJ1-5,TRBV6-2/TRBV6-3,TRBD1,TGTGCCAGCAGTTACCGCGACAGGGCCGGCAATCAGCCCCAGCATTTT,CASSYRDRAGNQPQHF
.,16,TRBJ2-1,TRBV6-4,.,TGTGCCAGCAGTGACAGGGCCCCGAGCTCCTACAATGAGCAGTTCTTC,CASSDRAPSSYNEQFF